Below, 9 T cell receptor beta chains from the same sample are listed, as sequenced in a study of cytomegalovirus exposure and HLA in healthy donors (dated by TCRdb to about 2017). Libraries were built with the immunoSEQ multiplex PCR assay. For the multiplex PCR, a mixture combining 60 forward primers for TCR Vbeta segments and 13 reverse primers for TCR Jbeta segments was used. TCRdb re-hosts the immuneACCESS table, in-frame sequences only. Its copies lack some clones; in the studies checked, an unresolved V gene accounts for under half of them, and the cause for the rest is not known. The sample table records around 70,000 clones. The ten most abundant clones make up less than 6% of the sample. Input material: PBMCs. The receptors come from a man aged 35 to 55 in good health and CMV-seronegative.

The CDR3 DNA is TGCGCCAGCAGTGATCCCGGGAGAACCAACGAGCAGTACTTC. This gives the protein CASSDPGRTNEQYF. The rearrangement links TRBV10-1 to TRBJ2-7; TRBD2 is a possible D gene (6 bases). The CDR3 is made up of 14 amino acids. The V and J ends lost 3 bases and 5 bases respectively, with 14 bases between them. Germline loops: CDR1 WNHNN, CDR2 SYGVQD (reference sequence).

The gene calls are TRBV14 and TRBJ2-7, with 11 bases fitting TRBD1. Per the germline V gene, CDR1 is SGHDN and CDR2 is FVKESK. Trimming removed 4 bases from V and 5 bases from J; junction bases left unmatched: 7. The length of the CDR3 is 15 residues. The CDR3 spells CASSLSGTGGNEQYF. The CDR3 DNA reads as TGTGCCAGCAGCCTGTCCGGGACAGGGGGGAACGAGCAGTACTTC.

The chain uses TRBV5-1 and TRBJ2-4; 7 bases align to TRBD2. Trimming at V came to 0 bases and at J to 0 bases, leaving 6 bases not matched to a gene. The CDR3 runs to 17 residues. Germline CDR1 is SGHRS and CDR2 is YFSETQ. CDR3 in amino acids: CASSLAGGNPAKNIQYF. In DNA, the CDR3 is TGCGCCAGCAGCTTGGCCGGGGGGAATCCAGCCAAAAACATTCAGTACTTC.

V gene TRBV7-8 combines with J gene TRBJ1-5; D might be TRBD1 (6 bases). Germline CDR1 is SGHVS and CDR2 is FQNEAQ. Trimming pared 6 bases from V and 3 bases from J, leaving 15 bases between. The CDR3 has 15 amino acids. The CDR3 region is CASRLGHGDNQPQHF. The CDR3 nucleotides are TGTGCCAGCAGGCTGGGACATGGAGACAATCAGCCCCAGCATTTT.

The DNA for the CDR3 is TGTGCCACCAGCAGAGGAAACAGGGGGCTGACAGATACGCAGTATTTT. Protein sequence: CATSRGNRGLTDTQYF. The chain uses TRBV15 and TRBJ2-3, with 9 bases identical to TRBD1. In germline, CDR1 is LNHNV, CDR2 YYDKDF (reference sequence). V lost 1 base and J lost 3; bases outside the gene matches: 5. There are 16 residues in the CDR3. The full variable domain, completed using reference TRBV15 and TRBJ2-3, is DAMVIQNPRYQVTQFGKPVTLSCSQTLNHNVMYWYQQKSSQAPKLLFHYYDKDFNNEADTPDNFQSRRPNTSFCFLDIRSPGLGDTAMYLCATSRGNRGLTDTQYFGPGTRLTVL.

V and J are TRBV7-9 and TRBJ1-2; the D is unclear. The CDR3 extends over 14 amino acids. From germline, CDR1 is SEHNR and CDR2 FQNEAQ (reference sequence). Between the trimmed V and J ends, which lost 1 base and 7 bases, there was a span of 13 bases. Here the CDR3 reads CASSLGDSFGGYTF. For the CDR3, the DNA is TGTGCCAGCAGCTTAGGCGATTCATTTGGTGGCTACACCTTC.

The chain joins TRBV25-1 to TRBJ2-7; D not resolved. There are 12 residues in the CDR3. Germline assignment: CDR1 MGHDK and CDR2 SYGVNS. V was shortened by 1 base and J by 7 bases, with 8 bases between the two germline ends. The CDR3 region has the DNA TGTGCCAGCAGTGAATCTGAGGTGGAGCAGTACTTC. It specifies CASSESEVEQYF.

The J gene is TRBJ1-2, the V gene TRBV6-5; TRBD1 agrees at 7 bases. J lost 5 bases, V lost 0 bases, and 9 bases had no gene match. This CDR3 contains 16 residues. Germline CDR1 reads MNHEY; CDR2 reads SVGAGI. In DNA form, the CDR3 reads TGTGCCAGCAGTTACTCCACAGGGGAAGCTGATTATGGCTACACCTTC. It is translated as CASSYSTGEADYGYTF.

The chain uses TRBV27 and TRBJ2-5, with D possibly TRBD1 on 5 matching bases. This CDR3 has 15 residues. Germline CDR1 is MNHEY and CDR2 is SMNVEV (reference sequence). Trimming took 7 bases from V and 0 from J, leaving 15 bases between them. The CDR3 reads CASTRWGRDQETQYF. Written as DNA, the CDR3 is TGTGCCAGCACCCGTTGGGGCAGGGACCAAGAGACCCAGTACTTC.